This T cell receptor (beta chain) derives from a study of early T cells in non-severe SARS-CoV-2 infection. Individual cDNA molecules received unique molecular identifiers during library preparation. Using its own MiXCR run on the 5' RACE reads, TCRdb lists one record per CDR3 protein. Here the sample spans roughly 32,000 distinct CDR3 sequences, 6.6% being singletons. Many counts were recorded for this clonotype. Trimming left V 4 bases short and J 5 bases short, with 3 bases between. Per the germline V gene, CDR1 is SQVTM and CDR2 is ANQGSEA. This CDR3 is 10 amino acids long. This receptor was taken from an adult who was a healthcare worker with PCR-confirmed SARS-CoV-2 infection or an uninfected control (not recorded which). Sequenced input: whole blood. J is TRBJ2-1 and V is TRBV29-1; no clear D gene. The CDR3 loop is CSVAHNEQFF. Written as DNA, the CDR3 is TGCAGCGTTGCCCACAATGAGCAGTTCTTC.